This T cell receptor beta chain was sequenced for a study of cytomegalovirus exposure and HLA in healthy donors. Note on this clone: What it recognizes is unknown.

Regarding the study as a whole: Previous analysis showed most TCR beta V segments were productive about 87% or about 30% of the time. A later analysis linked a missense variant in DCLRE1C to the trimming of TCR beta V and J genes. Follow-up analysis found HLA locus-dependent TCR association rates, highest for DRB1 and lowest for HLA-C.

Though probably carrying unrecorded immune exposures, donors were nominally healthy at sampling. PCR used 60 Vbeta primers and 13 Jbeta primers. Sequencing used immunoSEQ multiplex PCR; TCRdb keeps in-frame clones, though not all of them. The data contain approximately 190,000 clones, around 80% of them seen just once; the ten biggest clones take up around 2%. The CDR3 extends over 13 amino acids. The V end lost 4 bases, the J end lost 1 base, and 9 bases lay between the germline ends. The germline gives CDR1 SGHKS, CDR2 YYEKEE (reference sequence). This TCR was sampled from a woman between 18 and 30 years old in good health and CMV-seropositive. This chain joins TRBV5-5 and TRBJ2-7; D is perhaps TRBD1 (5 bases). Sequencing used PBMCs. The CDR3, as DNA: TGTGCCAGCAGCGTCACAGGATCCTACGAGCAGTACTTC. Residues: CASSVTGSYEQYF. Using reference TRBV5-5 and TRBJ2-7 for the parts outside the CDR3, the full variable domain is DAGVTQSPTHLIKTRGQQVTLRCSPISGHKSVSWYQQVLGQGPQFIFQYYEKEERGRGNFPDRFSARQFPNYSSELNVNALLLGDSALYLCASSVTGSYEQYFGPGTRLTVT.